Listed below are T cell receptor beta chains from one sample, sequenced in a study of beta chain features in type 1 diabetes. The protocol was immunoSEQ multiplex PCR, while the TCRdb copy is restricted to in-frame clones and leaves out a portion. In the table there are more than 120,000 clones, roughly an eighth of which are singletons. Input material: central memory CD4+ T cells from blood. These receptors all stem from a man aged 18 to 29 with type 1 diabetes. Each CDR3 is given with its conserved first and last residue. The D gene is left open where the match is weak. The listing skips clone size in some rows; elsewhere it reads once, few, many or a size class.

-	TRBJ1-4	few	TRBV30	CAWSPQGNEKLFF	TGTGCCTGGAGTCCCCAGGGGAATGAAAAACTGTTTTTT
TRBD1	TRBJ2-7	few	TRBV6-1	CASSSQGGSYEQYF	TGTGCCAGCAGTTCACAGGGGGGCTCCTACGAGCAGTACTTC
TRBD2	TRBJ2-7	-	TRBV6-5	CASSYAAGGGRYEQYF	TGTGCCAGCAGTTACGCCGCCGGGGGGGGAAGGTACGAGCAGTACTTC
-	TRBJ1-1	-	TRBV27	CASSLKWDTEAFF	TGTGCCAGCAGCTTAAAATGGGACACTGAAGCTTTCTTT
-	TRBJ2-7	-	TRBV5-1	CASSFGEVHGEQYF	TGCGCCAGCAGCTTTGGGGAAGTACACGGGGAGCAGTACTTC
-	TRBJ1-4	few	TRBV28	CASSVSSTNEKLFF	TGTGCCAGCAGTGTGTCCTCAACTAATGAAAAACTGTTTTTT
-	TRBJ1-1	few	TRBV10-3	CAISVGTEAFF	TGTGCCATCAGTGTTGGGACAGAAGCTTTCTTT
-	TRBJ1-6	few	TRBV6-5	CASTPGVTSPLHF	TGTGCCAGCACCCCGGGTGTAACTTCACCCCTCCACTTT
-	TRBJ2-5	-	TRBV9	CASSVGASQETQYF	TGTGCCAGCAGCGTAGGGGCGTCGCAAGAGACCCAGTACTTC
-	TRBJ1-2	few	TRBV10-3	CAISESTRGVPGYTF	TGTGCCATCAGTGAGTCGACTCGGGGGGTCCCTGGCTACACCTTC
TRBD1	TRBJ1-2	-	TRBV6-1	CASSETAGGLDMSGYTF	TGTGCCAGCAGTGAAACTGCAGGGGGCTTGGATATGAGCGGCTACACCTTC
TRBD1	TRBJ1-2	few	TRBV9	CASSVRDSAFSYGYTF	TGTGCCAGCAGCGTCCGGGACAGCGCCTTTAGCTATGGCTACACCTTC
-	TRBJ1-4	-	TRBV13	CASSLGRGGPGPEKLFF	TGTGCCAGCAGCTTAGGCCGGGGGGGCCCTGGACCTGAAAAACTGTTTTTT
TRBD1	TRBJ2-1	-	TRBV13	CASSLGQGGNEQFF	TGTGCCAGCAGCTTAGGACAGGGGGGCAATGAGCAGTTCTTC
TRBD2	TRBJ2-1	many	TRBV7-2	CASSYGTSGYNEQFF	TGTGCCAGCAGCTATGGGACTAGCGGGTACAATGAGCAGTTCTTC
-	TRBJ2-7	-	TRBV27	CASSSRYARGLGAAVTYEQYF	TGTGCCAGCAGTTCACGCTATGCCCGGGGTTTGGGAGCGGCCGTGACCTACGAGCAGTACTTC
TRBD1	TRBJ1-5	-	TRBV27	CASSFWTGAGNQPQHF	TGTGCCAGCAGTTTCTGGACAGGGGCCGGCAATCAGCCCCAGCATTTT
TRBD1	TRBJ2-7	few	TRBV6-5	CASGWTGTYEQYF	TGTGCCAGCGGATGGACAGGGACCTACGAGCAGTACTTC
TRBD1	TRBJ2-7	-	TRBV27	CASSSLGRTGGGYEQYF	TGTGCCAGCAGTTCGTTAGGGCGGACAGGGGGCGGCTACGAGCAGTACTTC
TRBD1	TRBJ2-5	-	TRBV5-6	CASSQGQGGRETQYF	TGTGCCAGCAGCCAAGGACAGGGTGGGCGAGAGACCCAGTACTTC
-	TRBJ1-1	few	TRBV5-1	CASSPTGSRSTEAFF	TGCGCCAGCAGCCCTACAGGGTCAAGAAGCACTGAAGCTTTCTTT
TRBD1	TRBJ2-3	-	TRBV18	CASSQQGPDTDTQYF	TGTGCCAGCTCGCAACAGGGGCCAGACACAGATACGCAGTATTTT
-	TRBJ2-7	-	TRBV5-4	CASSLGQSYEQYF	TGTGCCAGCAGCTTGGGGCAGTCCTACGAGCAGTACTTC
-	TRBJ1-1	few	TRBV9	CASSVTGKDTEAFF	TGTGCCAGCAGCGTAACCGGGAAGGACACTGAAGCTTTCTTT
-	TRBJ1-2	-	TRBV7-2	CASSFQYLDGYTF	TGTGCCAGCAGCTTTCAGTATTTGGATGGCTACACCTTC
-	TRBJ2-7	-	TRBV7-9	CASSLANPPPYEQYF	TGTGCCAGCAGCTTAGCTAACCCCCCGCCCTACGAGCAGTACTTC
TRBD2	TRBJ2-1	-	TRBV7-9	CASSVAGGLNEQFF	TGTGCCAGCAGCGTCGCGGGGGGGCTCAATGAGCAGTTCTTC
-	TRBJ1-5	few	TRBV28	CASSLGNQPQHF	TGTGCCAGCAGTTTGGGTAATCAGCCCCAGCATTTT
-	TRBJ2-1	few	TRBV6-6	CASSRDHSYNEQFF	TGTGCCAGCAGTCGGGACCACTCCTACAATGAGCAGTTCTTC
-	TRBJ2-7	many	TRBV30	CAWSQSGRQSSEQYF	TGTGCCTGGAGCCAATCAGGAAGACAGTCCTCCGAGCAGTACTTC
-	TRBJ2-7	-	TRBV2	CASSTGTSYEQYF	TGTGCCAGCAGTACCGGGACATCCTACGAGCAGTACTTC